This T cell receptor (beta chain) derives from a study of vaccination and CD4 T cells after COVID-19. Study details: Participants were vaccinated with two doses, given as either BNT162b2 or mRNA-1273 vaccine. Overlapping spike peptides of SARS-CoV-2, HCoV-NL63, HCoV-OC43 and HCoV-229E were used, and cells were stimulated with them. Diagnosis preceded the drawing of post-COVID samples by a median around 100 days (range 35 to 161).

Specified treatment: roughly ten-day PBMC culture with coronavirus spike peptide pools or control peptides (ViraFEST assay). This clonotype came up once. Its specificity is not known. The germline V gene encodes CDR1 ENHRY and CDR2 SYGVKD. The ends were cut back, 2 bases at V and 4 bases at J, with 4 bases in the middle. The CDR3 consists of 12 residues. The Oncomine TCR Beta short-read assay sequenced DNA from cultured CD4+ T cells. TCRdb reanalysed the PCR reads using MiXCR and keeps one entry per CDR3 protein. The sample consists of more than 9,500 distinct CDR3 sequences, 76% of them appearing once. Whole-study findings and limits: Post-vaccination, and not before, a median approximately 85% of reactive clones appeared in convalescent patients.

The material sequenced was CD4+ T cells from blood, cultured in vitro. The V call is TRBV10-3, the J call TRBJ2-3; D call uncertain. The receptor was isolated from a human donor who had recovered from COVID-19. CDR3 nucleotide sequence: TGTGCCATCAGTGAGCCTCCAGATACGCAGTATTTT. Amino acid sequence: CAISEPPDTQYF.